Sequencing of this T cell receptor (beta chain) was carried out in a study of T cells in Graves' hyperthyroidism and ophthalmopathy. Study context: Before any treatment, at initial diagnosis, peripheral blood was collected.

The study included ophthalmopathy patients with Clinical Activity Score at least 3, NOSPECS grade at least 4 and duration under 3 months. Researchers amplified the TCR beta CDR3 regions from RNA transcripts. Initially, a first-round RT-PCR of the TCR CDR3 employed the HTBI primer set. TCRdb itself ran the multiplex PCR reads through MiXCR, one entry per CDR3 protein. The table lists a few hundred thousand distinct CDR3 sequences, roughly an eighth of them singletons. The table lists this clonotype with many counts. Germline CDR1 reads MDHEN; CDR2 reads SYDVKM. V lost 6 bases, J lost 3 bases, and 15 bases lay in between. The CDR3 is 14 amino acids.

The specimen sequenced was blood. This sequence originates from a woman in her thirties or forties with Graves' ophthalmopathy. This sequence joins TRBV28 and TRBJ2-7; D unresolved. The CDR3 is CASRPSRLGYEQYF. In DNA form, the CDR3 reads TGTGCCAGCAGACCCTCTCGTCTCGGCTACGAGCAGTACTTC.